Sequencing of this TCR beta chain was carried out in a study of cytomegalovirus exposure and HLA in healthy donors. The V gene's germline CDR1 is SGHDN and CDR2 FVKESK. Trimming shortened V by 3 bases and J by 4 bases, and 11 bases separated the two germline ends. The CDR3 totals 14 residues. 60 Vbeta and 13 Jbeta primers were used in PCR. Measured with immunoSEQ multiplex PCR; TCRdb has only the in-frame clones, and not every one. The sample has some 120,000 clones, about four fifths seen once. This TCR came from a man in his forties in good health and CMV-seronegative. Input material: PBMCs. The rearrangement joins TRBV14 to TRBJ2-3; a possible D gene is TRBD1 (5 bases). CDR3 in DNA: TGTGCCAGCAGCCAGCGGCAGGGTGCAGATACGCAGTATTTT. Translating gives CASSQRQGADTQYF.